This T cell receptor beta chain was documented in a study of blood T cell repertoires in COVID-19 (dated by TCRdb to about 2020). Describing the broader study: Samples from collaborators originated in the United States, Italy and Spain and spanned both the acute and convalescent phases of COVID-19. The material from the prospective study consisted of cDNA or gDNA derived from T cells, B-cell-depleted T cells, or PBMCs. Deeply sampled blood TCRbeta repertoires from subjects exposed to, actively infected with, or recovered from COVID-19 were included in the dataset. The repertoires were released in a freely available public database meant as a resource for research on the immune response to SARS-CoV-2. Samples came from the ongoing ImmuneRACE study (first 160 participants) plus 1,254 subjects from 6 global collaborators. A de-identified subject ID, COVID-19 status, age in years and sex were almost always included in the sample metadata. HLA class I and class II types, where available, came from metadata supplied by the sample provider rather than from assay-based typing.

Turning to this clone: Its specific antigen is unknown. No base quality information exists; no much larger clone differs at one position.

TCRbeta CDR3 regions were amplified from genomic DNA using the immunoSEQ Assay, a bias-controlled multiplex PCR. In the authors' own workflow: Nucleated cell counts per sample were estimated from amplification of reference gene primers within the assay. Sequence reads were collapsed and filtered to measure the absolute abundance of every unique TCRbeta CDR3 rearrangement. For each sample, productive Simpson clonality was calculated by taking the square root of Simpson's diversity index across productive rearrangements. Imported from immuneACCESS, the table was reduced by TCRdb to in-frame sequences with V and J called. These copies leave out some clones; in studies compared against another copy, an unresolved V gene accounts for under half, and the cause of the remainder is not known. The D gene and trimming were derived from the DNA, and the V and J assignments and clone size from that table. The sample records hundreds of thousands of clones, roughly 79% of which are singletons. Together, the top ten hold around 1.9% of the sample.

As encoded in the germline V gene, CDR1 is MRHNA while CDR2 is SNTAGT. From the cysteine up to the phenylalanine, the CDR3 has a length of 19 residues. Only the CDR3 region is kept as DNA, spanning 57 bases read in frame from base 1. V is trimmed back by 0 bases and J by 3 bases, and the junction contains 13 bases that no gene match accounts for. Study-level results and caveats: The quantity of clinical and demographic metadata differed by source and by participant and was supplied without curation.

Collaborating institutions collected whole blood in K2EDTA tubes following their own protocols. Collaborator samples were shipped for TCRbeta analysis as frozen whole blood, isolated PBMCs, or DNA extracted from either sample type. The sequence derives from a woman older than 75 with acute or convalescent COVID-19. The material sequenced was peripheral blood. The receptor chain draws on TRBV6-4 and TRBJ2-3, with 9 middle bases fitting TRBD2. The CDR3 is CASSDSRGGRASGTDTQYF. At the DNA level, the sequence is TGTGCCAGCAGTGACTCCCGGGGCGGGAGGGCCTCGGGAACAGATACGCAGTATTTT.